This T cell receptor (beta chain) stems from a study of blood T cell repertoires in COVID-19. The wider study: There were acute and convalescent COVID-19 samples, and they came from the United States, Italy and Spain.

CDR3 length equals 14 residues. Trimming took 6 bases from V and 8 from J, leaving 19 bases between them. Germline lookup yields CDR1 MDHEN and CDR2 SYDVKM. In the original workflow: Nucleated cell counts were estimated from reference gene primer amplification. The protocol was immunoSEQ multiplex PCR, while the TCRdb copy is restricted to in-frame clones and leaves out a portion. For V, J and clone size, that table is used; D and trimming come from the DNA. The repertoire holds over 85,000 clones, with 84% as singletons. This clone was detected once. The clonotype comes from a man aged 40-55 years with active or convalescent COVID-19. Sequencing was carried out using peripheral blood. The J gene is TRBJ1-2, the V gene TRBV28; D perhaps matches TRBD1 (6 bases). The CDR3 DNA is TGTGCCAGCAGGCTTGTTACAGGGCTCCAGGGCTACACCTTC. This gives the protein CASRLVTGLQGYTF.